The clone carrying this TCR beta chain has more than one count but fewer than ten. Its antigen is currently unknown. The data belong to a study of blood T cells in healthy people across ages. Regarding the study as a whole: There was a strong correlation between TCR beta diversity and naive T cell percentage. More naive CD4+ cells and higher diversity marked long-lived donors relative to aged donors.

The use of a sample-barcoded 5' primer and a J-beta primer mix characterized a second PCR of roughly 6 to 12 cycles. Paired-end reads containing CDR3 totaled no fewer than 2.5 million for each sample. From the 5' RACE reads, TCRdb called clonotypes with MiXCR, one entry per CDR3 protein. This repertoire shows about 800,000 distinct CDR3 sequences, about 47% found once; its top ten account for 15% to 20%. Peripheral blood, roughly 9.3 milliliters per donor, was collected. The sequence derives from a man older than 75 in good health. The sequencing sample was made of blood.

The CDR3 coding sequence is TGCAGTGCTAGAGACCGGACAGGGGCGCGAAGGATTGCCTACGAGCAGTACTTC. Translated: CSARDRTGARRIAYEQYF. This chain uses TRBV20-1 with TRBJ2-7; 9 nucleotides align to TRBD1. Trimming at V came to 0 bases and at J to 2 bases, leaving 14 bases not matched to a gene. This CDR3 is 18 amino acids long. Looked up from germline, CDR1 is DFQATT and CDR2 is SNEGSKA (reference sequence).